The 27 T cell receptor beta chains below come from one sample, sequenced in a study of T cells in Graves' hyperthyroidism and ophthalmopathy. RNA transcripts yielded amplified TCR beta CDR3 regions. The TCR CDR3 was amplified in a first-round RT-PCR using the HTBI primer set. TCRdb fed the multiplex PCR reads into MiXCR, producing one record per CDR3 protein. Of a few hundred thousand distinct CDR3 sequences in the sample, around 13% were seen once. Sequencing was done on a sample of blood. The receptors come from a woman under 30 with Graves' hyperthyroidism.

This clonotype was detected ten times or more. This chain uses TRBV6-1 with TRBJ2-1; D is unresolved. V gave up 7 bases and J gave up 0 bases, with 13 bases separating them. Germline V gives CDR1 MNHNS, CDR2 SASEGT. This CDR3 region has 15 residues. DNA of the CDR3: TGTGCCAGCACTGGCCCCCAATACTCCTACAATGAGCAGTTCTTC. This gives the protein CASTGPQYSYNEQFF.

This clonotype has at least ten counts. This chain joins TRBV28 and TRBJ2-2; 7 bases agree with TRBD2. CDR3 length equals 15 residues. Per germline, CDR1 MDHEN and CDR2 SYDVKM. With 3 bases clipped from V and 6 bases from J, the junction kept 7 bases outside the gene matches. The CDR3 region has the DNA TGTGCCAGCAGTTTCGATCAGGCGGGGGCCGGGGAGCTGTTTTTT. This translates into CASSFDQAGAGELFF.

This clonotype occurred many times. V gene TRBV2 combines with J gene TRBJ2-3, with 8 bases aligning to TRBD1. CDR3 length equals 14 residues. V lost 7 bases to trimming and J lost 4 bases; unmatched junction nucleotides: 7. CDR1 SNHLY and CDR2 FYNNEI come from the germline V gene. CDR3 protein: CASTGQGGSDTQYF. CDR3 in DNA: TGTGCCAGCACCGGACAGGGCGGGTCAGATACGCAGTATTTT.

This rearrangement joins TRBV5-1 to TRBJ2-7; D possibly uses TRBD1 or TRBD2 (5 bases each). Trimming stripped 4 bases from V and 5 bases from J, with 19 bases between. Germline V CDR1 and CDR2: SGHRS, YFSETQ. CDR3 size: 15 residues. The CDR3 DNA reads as TGCGCCAGCAGCCGCCTTGGGGGTAGTCAGGACGAGCAGTACTTC. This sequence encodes CASSRLGGSQDEQYF.

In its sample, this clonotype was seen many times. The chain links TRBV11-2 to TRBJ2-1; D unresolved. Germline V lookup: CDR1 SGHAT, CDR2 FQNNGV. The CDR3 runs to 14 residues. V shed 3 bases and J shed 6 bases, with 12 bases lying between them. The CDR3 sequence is CASSFALVSNEQFF. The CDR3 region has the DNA TGTGCCAGCAGCTTCGCCCTTGTATCCAATGAGCAGTTCTTC.

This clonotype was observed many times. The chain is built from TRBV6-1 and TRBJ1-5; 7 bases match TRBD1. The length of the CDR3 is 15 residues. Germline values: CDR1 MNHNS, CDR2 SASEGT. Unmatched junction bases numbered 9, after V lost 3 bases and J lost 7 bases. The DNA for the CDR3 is TGTGCCAGCAGTGATGGGATCCAGGGGGGGCAGCCCCAGCATTTT. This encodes CASSDGIQGGQPQHF.

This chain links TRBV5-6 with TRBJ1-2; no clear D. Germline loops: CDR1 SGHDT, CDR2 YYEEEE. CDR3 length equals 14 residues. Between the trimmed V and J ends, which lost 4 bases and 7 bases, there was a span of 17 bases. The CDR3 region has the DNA TGTGCCAGCAGCATACGACAAGGAGGCTCTGGCTACACCTTC. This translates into CASSIRQGGSGYTF.

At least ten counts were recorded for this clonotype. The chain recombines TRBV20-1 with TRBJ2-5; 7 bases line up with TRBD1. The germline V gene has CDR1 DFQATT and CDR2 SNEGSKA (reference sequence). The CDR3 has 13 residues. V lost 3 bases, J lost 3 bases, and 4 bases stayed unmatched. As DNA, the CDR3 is TGCAGTGCTAGGGGACAGCGCGAAGAGACCCAGTACTTC. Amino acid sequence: CSARGQREETQYF.

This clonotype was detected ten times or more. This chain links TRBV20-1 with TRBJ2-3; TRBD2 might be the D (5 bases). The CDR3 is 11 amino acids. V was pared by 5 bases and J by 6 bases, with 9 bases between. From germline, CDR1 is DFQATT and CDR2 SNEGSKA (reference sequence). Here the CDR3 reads CSAWEWDTQYF. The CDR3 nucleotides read TGCAGTGCTTGGGAGTGGGATACGCAGTATTTT.

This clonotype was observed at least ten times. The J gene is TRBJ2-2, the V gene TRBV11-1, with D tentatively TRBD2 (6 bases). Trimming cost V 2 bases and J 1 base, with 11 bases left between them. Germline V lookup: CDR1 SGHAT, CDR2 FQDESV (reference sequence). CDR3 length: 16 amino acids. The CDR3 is CASSLHPAGNTGELFF. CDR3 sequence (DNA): TGTGCCAGCAGCTTACATCCAGCGGGGAACACCGGGGAGCTGTTTTTT.

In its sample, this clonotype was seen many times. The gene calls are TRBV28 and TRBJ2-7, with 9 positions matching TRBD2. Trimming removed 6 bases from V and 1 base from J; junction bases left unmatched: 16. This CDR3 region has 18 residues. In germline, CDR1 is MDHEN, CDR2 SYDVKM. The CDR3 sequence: CASSPPGAAGGGSYEQYF. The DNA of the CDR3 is TGTGCCAGCAGCCCACCGGGGGCAGCGGGAGGCGGGTCCTACGAGCAGTACTTC. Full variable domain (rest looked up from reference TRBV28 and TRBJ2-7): DVKVTQSSRYLVKRTGEKVFLECVQDMDHENMFWYRQDPGLGLRLIYFSYDVKMKEKGDIPEGYSVSREKKERFSLILESASTNQTSMYLCASSPPGAAGGGSYEQYFGPGTRLTVT.

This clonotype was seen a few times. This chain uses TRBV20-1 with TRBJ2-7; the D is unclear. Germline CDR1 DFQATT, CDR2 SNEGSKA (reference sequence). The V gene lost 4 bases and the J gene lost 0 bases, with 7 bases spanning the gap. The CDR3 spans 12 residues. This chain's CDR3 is CSANAHSYEQYF. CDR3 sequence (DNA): TGCAGTGCTAACGCACACTCCTACGAGCAGTACTTC.

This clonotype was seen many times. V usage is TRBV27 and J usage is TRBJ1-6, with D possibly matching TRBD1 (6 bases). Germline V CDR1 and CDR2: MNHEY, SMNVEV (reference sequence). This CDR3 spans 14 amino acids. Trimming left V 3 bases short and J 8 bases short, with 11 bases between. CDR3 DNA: TGTGCCAGCAGTTTTTGGGGGCGGGATTCACCCCTCCACTTT. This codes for CASSFWGRDSPLHF.

The CDR3 DNA is TGTGCCAGCAGCTTGTCAGGGGCGAGTCAGCCCCAGCATTTT. It codes for CASSLSGASQPQHF. The chain employs TRBV11-2 and TRBJ1-5; D is perhaps TRBD1 (6 bases). This CDR3 has 14 residues. V lost 3 bases, J lost 6 bases, and 12 bases lay in between. CDR1 SGHAT and CDR2 FQNNGV come from the germline V gene. Full variable domain (missing parts from reference TRBV11-2 and TRBJ1-5): EAGVAQSPRYKIIEKRQSVAFWCNPISGHATLYWYQQILGQGPKLLIQFQNNGVVDDSQLPKDRFSAERLKGVDSTLKIQPAKLEDSAVYLCASSLSGASQPQHFGDGTRLSIL.

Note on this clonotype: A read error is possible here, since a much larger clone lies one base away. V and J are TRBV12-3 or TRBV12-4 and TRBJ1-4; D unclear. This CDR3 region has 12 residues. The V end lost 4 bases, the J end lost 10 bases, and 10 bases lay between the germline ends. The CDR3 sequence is CASSSVLGKLFF. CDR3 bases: TGTGCCAGCAGTTCAGTGTTGGGAAAACTGTTTTTT.

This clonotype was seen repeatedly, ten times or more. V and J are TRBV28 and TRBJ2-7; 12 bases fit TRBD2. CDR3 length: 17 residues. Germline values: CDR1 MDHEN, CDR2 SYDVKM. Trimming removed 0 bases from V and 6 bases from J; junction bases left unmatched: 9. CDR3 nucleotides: TGTGCCAGCAGTTTATGGGCTCTCCGACTAGCGGGAGTCGAGCAGTACTTC. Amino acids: CASSLWALRLAGVEQYF.

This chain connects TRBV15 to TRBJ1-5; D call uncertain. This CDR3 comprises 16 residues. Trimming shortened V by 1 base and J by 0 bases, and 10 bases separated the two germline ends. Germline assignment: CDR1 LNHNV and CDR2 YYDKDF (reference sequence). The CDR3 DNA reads TGTGCCACCAGCAGAGGAAGGCGGAATAGCAATCAGCCCCAGCATTTT. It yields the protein CATSRGRRNSNQPQHF.

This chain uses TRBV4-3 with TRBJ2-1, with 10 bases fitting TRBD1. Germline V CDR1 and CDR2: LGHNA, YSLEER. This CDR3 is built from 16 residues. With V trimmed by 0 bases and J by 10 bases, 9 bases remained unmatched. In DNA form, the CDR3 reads TGCGCCAGCAGCCAAGATAGGGGGACAGGGGTGGAAGAGCAGTTCTTC. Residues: CASSQDRGTGVEEQFF.

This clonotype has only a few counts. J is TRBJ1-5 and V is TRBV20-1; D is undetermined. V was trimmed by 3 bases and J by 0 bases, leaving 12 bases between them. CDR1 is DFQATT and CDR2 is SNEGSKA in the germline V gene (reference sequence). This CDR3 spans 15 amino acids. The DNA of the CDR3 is TGCAGTGCTAGTGTATCCGGAGCTAGCAATCAGCCCCAGCATTTT. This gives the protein CSASVSGASNQPQHF.

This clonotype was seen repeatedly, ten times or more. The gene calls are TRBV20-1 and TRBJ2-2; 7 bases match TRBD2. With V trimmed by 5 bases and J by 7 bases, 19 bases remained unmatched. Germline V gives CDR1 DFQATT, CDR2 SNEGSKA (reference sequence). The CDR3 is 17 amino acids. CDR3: CSALPGTTRPPGGELFF. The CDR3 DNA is TGCAGTGCTCTGCCCGGGACTACCAGGCCCCCAGGCGGGGAGCTGTTTTTT.

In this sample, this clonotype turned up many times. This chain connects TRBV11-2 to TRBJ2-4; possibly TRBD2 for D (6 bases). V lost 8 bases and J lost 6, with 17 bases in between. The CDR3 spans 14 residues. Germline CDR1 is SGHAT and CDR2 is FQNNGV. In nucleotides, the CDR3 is TGTGCCAGCGAACTCGGGACTTTCCCAAACATTCAGTACTTC. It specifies CASELGTFPNIQYF.

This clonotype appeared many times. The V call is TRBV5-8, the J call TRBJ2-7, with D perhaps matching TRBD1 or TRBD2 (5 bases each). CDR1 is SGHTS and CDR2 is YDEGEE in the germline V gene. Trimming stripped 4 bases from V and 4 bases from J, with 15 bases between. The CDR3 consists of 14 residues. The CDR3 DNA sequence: TGTGCCAGCAGCCCCCGGGACGTCGTATACGAGCAGTACTTC. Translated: CASSPRDVVYEQYF.

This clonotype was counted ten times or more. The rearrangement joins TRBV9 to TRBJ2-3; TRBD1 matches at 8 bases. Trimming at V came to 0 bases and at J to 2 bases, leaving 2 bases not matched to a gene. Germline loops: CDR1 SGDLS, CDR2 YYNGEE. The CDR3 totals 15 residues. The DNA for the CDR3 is TGTGCCAGCAGCGTAGTGGGACAGGCCACAGATACGCAGTATTTT. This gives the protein CASSVVGQATDTQYF.

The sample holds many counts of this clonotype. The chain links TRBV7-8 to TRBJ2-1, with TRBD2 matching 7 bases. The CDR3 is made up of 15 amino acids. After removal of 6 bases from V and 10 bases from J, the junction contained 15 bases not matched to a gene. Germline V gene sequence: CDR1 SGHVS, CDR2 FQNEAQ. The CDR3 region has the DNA TGTGCCAGCAGTCCACAGACGGTGGACGGGGGGGAGCAGTTCTTC. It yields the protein CASSPQTVDGGEQFF.

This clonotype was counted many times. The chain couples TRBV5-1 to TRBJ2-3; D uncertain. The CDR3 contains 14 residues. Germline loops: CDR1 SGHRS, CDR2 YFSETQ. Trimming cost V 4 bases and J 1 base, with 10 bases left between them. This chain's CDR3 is CASSNGWGTDTQYF. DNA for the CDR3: TGCGCCAGCAGCAATGGGTGGGGCACAGATACGCAGTATTTT. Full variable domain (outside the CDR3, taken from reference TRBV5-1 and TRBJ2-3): KAGVTQTPRYLIKTRGQQVTLSCSPISGHRSVSWYQQTPGQGLQFLFEYFSETQRNKGNFPGRFSGRQFSNSRSEMNVSTLELGDSALYLCASSNGWGTDTQYFGPGTRLTVL.

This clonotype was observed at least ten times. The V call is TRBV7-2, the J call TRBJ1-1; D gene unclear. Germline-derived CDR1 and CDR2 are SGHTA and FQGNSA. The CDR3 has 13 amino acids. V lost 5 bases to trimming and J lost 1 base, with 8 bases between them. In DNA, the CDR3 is TGTGCCAGCAGCACCTCCGGGAACACTGAAGCTTTCTTT. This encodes CASSTSGNTEAFF. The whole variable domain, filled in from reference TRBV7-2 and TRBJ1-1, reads GAGVSQSPSNKVTEKGKDVELRCDPISGHTALYWYRQSLGQGLEFLIYFQGNSAPDKSGLPSDRFSAERTGGSVSTLTIQRTQQEDSAVYLCASSTSGNTEAFFGQGTRLTVV.

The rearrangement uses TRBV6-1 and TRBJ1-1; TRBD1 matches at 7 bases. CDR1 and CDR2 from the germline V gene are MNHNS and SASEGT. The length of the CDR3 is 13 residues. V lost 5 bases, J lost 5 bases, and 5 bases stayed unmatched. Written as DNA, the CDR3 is TGTGCCAGCAGTATACAGGGGATGACTGAAGCTTTCTTT. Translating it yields CASSIQGMTEAFF.